This T cell receptor beta chain stems from a study of T-cell memory formation after mild COVID-19. This clonotype came up a few times. No antigen is known for it. General study results and limits: Cross-reactive memory appears to have joined, as suggested by some responding clones showing up in pre-infection memory. Among CD4+ contracting clones, most were CM and EM, and CD8+ ones EMRA.

CDR3 length: 13 amino acids. Deletions cut 3 bases from V and 5 bases from J, with 11 bases between. CDR1 LGHDT and CDR2 YNNKEL come from the germline V gene (reference sequence). TCRdb reprocessed the 5' RACE reads with MiXCR, giving one entry per CDR3 protein. The sample comprises roughly 86,000 distinct CDR3 sequences, 10% to 15% of which are singletons, and about 25% rests with the top ten. The TCR was taken from an adult woman who had mild COVID-19 (a few samples of this study predate the infection). Cell type and time point are not known. The sample taken for sequencing was PBMCs or a T cell subset sorted from them (not recorded which). The rearrangement uses TRBV3-1 and TRBJ2-7, with D possibly called TRBD1 or TRBD2 (5 bases each). CDR3 protein: CASSQGTHHEQYF. The CDR3 DNA reads as TGTGCCAGCAGCCAGGGGACCCACCACGAGCAGTACTTC.